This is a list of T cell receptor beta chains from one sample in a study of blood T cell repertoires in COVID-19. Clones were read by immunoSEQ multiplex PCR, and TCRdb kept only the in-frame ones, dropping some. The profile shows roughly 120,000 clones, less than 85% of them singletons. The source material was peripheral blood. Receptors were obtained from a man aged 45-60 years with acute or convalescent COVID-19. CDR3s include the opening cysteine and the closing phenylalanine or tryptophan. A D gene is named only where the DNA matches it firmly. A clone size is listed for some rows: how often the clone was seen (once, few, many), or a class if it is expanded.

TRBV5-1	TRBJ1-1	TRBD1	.	CASSLGQGFMNTEAFF	TGCGCCAGCAGCTTGGGACAGGGTTTCATGAACACTGAAGCTTTCTTT
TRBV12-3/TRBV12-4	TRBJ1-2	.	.	CASRIGDIRGYTF	TGTGCCAGCAGGATAGGGGATATACGGGGCTACACCTTC
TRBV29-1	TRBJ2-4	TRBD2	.	CSVERQGGNIQYF	TGCAGCGTTGAAAGGCAGGGAGGGAACATTCAGTACTTC
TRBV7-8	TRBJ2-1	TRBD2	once	CASSLIGGGPSYYNEQFF	TGTGCCAGCAGCTTGATTGGGGGAGGGCCCTCCTATTACAATGAGCAGTTCTTC
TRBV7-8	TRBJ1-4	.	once	CASSKNPSEYEKLFF	TGTGCCAGCAGTAAAAATCCGTCGGAGTATGAAAAACTGTTTTTT
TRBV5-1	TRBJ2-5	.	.	CASSLVDRFGETQYF	TGCGCCAGCAGCTTGGTCGACAGGTTCGGGGAGACCCAGTACTTC
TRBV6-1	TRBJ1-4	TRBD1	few	CASSEGQGGLVGEKLFF	TGTGCCAGCAGTGAAGGGCAAGGGGGCTTGGTTGGTGAAAAACTGTTTTTT
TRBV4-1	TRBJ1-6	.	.	CASSHDRKNSPLHF	TGCGCCAGCAGCCATGACAGGAAGAATTCACCCCTCCACTTT
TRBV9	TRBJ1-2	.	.	CASSVNLWGASYGYTF	TGTGCCAGCAGCGTCAACCTATGGGGCGCCTCCTATGGCTACACCTTC
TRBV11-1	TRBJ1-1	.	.	CASSGQGDTEAFF	TGTGCCAGCAGCGGACAAGGGGACACTGAAGCTTTCTTT
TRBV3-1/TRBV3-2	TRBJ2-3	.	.	CASSQAGNTDTQYF	TGTGCCAGCAGCCAAGCGGGGAACACAGATACGCAGTATTTT
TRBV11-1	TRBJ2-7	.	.	CASSLGGVVQYF	TGTGCCAGCAGCTTAGGGGGGGTTGTGCAGTACTTC
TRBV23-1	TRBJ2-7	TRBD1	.	CASSQSNRGNLYEQYF	TGCGCCAGCAGTCAATCCAACAGGGGGAATTTATACGAGCAGTACTTC
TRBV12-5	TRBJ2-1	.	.	CASGLVLGTINEQFF	TGTGCTAGTGGTTTGGTACTAGGTACTATCAATGAGCAGTTCTTC
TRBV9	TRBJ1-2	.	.	CASSVDPDSNYGYTF	TGTGCCAGCAGCGTAGATCCCGACTCTAACTATGGCTACACCTTC
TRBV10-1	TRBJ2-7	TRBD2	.	CASSEWEAGASYEQYF	TGCGCCAGCAGTGAGTGGGAAGCGGGGGCCTCCTACGAGCAGTACTTC
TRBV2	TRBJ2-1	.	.	CASSFRTRSSYNEQFF	TGTGCCAGCAGCTTTAGAACAAGGAGCTCCTACAATGAGCAGTTCTTC
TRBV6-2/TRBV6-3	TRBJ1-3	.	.	CASSGTSGNTIYF	TGTGCCAGCAGTGGGACTTCTGGAAACACCATATATTTT
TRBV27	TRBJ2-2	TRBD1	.	CASRTGATNTGELFF	TGTGCCAGCAGGACAGGGGCGACGAACACCGGGGAGCTGTTTTTT
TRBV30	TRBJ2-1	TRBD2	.	CAWTRLAGVRSYNEQFF	TGTGCCTGGACCCGACTAGCGGGGGTCCGCTCCTACAATGAGCAGTTCTTC
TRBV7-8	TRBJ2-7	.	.	CASTFRTESSYEQYF	TGTGCCAGCACCTTCCGGACTGAGAGCTCCTACGAGCAGTACTTC
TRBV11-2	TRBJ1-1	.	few	CASSFAGTEAFF	TGTGCCAGCAGCTTCGCCGGCACTGAAGCTTTCTTT
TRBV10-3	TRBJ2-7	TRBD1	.	CAIRTGSASYEQYF	TGTGCCATCAGGACAGGGTCCGCATCCTACGAGCAGTACTTC
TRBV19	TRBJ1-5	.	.	CASRTQGFGNQPQHF	TGTGCCAGTAGGACCCAGGGTTTTGGCAATCAGCCCCAGCATTTT
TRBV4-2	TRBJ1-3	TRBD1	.	CASSRDRDTSGNTIYF	TGTGCCAGCAGCCGGGACAGGGACACCTCTGGAAACACCATATATTTT
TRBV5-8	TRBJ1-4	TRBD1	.	CASSLAFGTGDEKLFF	TGTGCCAGCAGCTTGGCCTTCGGGACAGGGGACGAAAAACTGTTTTTT
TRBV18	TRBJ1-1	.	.	CASSPPQTNEDTEAFF	TGTGCCAGCTCACCACCGCAAACCAACGAGGACACTGAAGCTTTCTTT
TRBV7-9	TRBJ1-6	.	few	CASSQGLSPLHF	TGTGCCAGCAGCCAGGGATTGTCACCCCTCCACTTT